The following is a TCR beta chain sequence with its context. This specimen belongs to a study of patients and donors after allogeneic stem cell transplantation. TCRdb used MiXCR to reprocess the RT-PCR reads, holding one entry per CDR3 protein. The sample has about a million distinct CDR3 sequences; around 17% are singletons. The specimen sequenced was blood, either unsorted or a sorted T cell fraction (not recorded which). This receptor was taken from a human donor who was either an allogeneic HSCT recipient or a stem cell or donor lymphocyte infusion donor (not recorded which). It is not recorded whose cells these are; they may come from a transplant donor.

The CDR3 reads CASRQDRDRGSEQYF. CDR3 DNA sequence: TGTGCCAGCAGACAAGACCGGGACAGGGGAAGCGAGCAGTACTTC. The V and J genes are TRBV27 and TRBJ2-7; TRBD1 agrees at 10 bases. The CDR3 spans 15 residues. Germline V lookup: CDR1 MNHEY, CDR2 SMNVEV (reference sequence). Trimming at V came to 6 bases and at J to 6 bases, leaving 11 bases not matched to a gene.